A selection of T cell receptor beta chains follows, all from one sample in a study of cytomegalovirus exposure and HLA in healthy donors. Data came from immunoSEQ multiplex PCR; TCRdb stores just in-frame clones and leaves some out. This sample has about 110,000 clones, with under 85% found just once. Sequenced input: PBMCs. The receptors stem from a man in his forties in good health and CMV-seronegative. Each CDR3 is given with its conserved first and last residue. D genes are given only for firm matches. A clone size is listed for some rows: how often the clone was seen (once, few, many), or a class if it is expanded.

V	J	D	length	size	DNA	CDR3
TRBV18	TRBJ2-5	-	12	-	TGTGCCAGCTCACCCCCCGGTGAGACCCAGTACTTC	CASSPPGETQYF
TRBV5-6	TRBJ2-7	-	15	few	TGTGCCAGCAGCTTGGCCGCGGACAGAACCTACGAGCAGTACTTC	CASSLAADRTYEQYF
TRBV15	TRBJ2-7	-	13	-	TGTGCCACCAGCAGAGTAAACGGGGTAGAGCAGTACTTC	CATSRVNGVEQYF
TRBV7-9	TRBJ1-5	-	12	few	TGTGCCAGCAGCTCTAAGAATCAGCCCCAGCATTTT	CASSSKNQPQHF
TRBV25-1	TRBJ2-1	-	17	medium-sized	TGTGCCAGCAGTGAGGTAGAGCGGGTGATCTCCTACAATGAGCAGTTCTTC	CASSEVERVISYNEQFF
TRBV2	TRBJ1-4	-	14	-	TGTGCCAGCAGTGATGGGGGCTTTTATGAAAAACTGTTTTTT	CASSDGGFYEKLFF
TRBV7-2	TRBJ2-5	TRBD1	16	-	TGTGCCAGCAGTCCAGCTGGACAGGGGGCGGGAGAGACCCAGTACTTC	CASSPAGQGAGETQYF
TRBV6-4	TRBJ2-1	TRBD2	14	-	TGTGCCAGCAGTGAGGGGGGGGCCTACAATGAGCAGTTCTTC	CASSEGGAYNEQFF
TRBV19	TRBJ2-2	-	16	few	TGTGCCAGTAGTGGGGCGAGGACAGTCGGGACCGGGGAGCTGTTTTTT	CASSGARTVGTGELFF
TRBV30	TRBJ1-6	-	13	few	TGTGCCTGGAGTCTCGAGGGTTTTTCACCCCTCCACTTT	CAWSLEGFSPLHF
TRBV6-1	TRBJ1-1	-	15	-	TGTGCCAGCAGTCCGAGGACAGCTGGGGTCACTGAAGCTTTCTTT	CASSPRTAGVTEAFF
TRBV25-1	TRBJ2-3	TRBD2	13	-	TGTGCCAGCTCCCGGGGCGGGGGAGATACGCAGTATTTT	CASSRGGGDTQYF
TRBV13	TRBJ1-1	-	18	-	TGTGCCAGCTCTAAGGACAGCCCACAGTTTTTTATGAACACTGAAGCTTTCTTT	CASSKDSPQFFMNTEAFF
TRBV4-2	TRBJ2-5	TRBD2	17	-	TGTGCCAGCAGCCAAGATGGTCCGACTAGCGGGGGTGAGACCCAGTACTTC	CASSQDGPTSGGETQYF
TRBV7-2	TRBJ1-1	TRBD1	15	-	TGTGCCAGCAGGGAGAACAGGGGCCCGAACACTGAAGCTTTCTTT	CASRENRGPNTEAFF
TRBV4-2	TRBJ1-2	-	15	-	TGTGCCAGCAGTCAGACGGGAGGGCGGTCCGGGGGCTACACCTTC	CASSQTGGRSGGYTF
TRBV19	TRBJ2-2	TRBD2	16	-	TGTGCCAGTAGTAGGACTAGCGGGGGCGGTACCGGGGAGCTGTTTTTT	CASSRTSGGGTGELFF
TRBV4-3	TRBJ2-3	TRBD1	17	-	TGCGCCAGCAGCCAGCTGGGACAGGGGGACCTTACAGATACGCAGTATTTT	CASSQLGQGDLTDTQYF
TRBV7-6	TRBJ1-2	TRBD1	15	once	TGTGCCAGCAGCCCCGGACAGGGAGCTAACTATGGCTACACCTTC	CASSPGQGANYGYTF
TRBV15	TRBJ1-1	-	15	-	TGTGCCACCAGCAGAGGAGGGCAGGCGAACGCTGAAGCTTTCTTT	CATSRGGQANAEAFF
TRBV5-6	TRBJ2-3	-	11	-	TGTGCCAGCAGCTTCGGAGATACGCAGTATTTT	CASSFGDTQYF
TRBV14	TRBJ1-2	TRBD1	15	-	TGTGCCAGCATCATACGGGACAGGGGGGTCTATGGCTACACCTTC	CASIIRDRGVYGYTF
TRBV19	TRBJ1-5	-	16	-	TGTGCCAGTAGTATAGCCCTCCAGTATAGCAATCAGCCCCAGCATTTT	CASSIALQYSNQPQHF
TRBV10-2	TRBJ1-1	TRBD1	14	few	TGCGCCAGCAGAAGACAGGGACCGAACACTGAAGCTTTCTTT	CASRRQGPNTEAFF
TRBV4-2	TRBJ1-1	-	14	once	TGTGCCAGCAGCCAAGGTTTGGGAGCAGCTGAAGCTTTCTTT	CASSQGLGAAEAFF
TRBV27	TRBJ1-4	-	14	-	TGTGCCAGCAGCCTTGCTACTGGGGGGGGAAAACTGTTTTTT	CASSLATGGGKLFF
TRBV5-4	TRBJ1-1	TRBD1	15	few	TGTGCCAGCAGCTTGGTGGACAGGGGGCTCACTGAAGCTTTCTTT	CASSLVDRGLTEAFF
TRBV18	TRBJ2-3	-	15	-	TGTGCCAGCTCACCACTGGCGGATAGCACAGATACGCAGTATTTT	CASSPLADSTDTQYF
TRBV11-2	TRBJ2-3	TRBD2	15	-	TGTGCCAGCAGCCTCGGACTAGGTAGCACAGATACGCAGTATTTT	CASSLGLGSTDTQYF
TRBV4-2	TRBJ2-7	TRBD1	17	-	TGTGCCAGCAGCCAAGGATCTCCGGGACAGGTGCCCTACGAGCAGTACTTC	CASSQGSPGQVPYEQYF
TRBV7-9	TRBJ2-7	-	16	-	TGTGCCAGCAGCTGGTCCAGGGATAGAGTCCCAAGCGAGCAGTACTTC	CASSWSRDRVPSEQYF
TRBV5-1	TRBJ2-1	-	16	-	TGCGCCAGCACATCTGGAGGGGACCCCCTCTACAATGAGCAGTTCTTC	CASTSGGDPLYNEQFF
TRBV6-6	TRBJ1-5	-	14	-	TGTGCCAGCAGTGCCCTGAGGGAAAATCAGCCCCAGCATTTT	CASSALRENQPQHF
TRBV7-8	TRBJ1-5	TRBD1	13	-	TGTGCCAGCAGCTACAGGGGGCTTCAGCCCCAGCATTTT	CASSYRGLQPQHF
TRBV7-2	TRBJ2-6	TRBD1	19	-	TGTGCCAGCAGTCGTAGTAGCCGACAGGGTTATTCTGGGGCCAACGTCCTGACTTTC	CASSRSSRQGYSGANVLTF
TRBV6-4	TRBJ2-3	-	13	-	TGTGCCAGCAGTGACGGGAGCACAGATACGCAGTATTTC	CASSDGSTDTQYF
TRBV6-5	TRBJ1-6	-	15	-	TGTGCCAGCAGTTACTCGCCGGACAGCTATTCACCCCTCCACTTT	CASSYSPDSYSPLHF
TRBV12-5	TRBJ1-2	-	14	once	TGTGCTAGTGGTTTGGTACTGCAGGTCTATGGCTACACCTTC	CASGLVLQVYGYTF
TRBV9	TRBJ1-1	TRBD1	15	-	TGTGCCAGCAGCGAGCCGGGACAGGGGGCCACTGAAGCTTTCTTT	CASSEPGQGATEAFF
TRBV7-2	TRBJ2-7	-	18	-	TGTGCCAGCAGCTTAGTCAGGGCTTGGCAGGGAAAAATCTACGAGCAGTACTTC	CASSLVRAWQGKIYEQYF
TRBV4-3	TRBJ2-7	TRBD1	16	once	TGCGCCAGCAGCCAAGCTCCGGGACAGGGTCCGGACGAGCAGTACTTC	CASSQAPGQGPDEQYF
TRBV7-9	TRBJ1-5	TRBD1	19	-	TGTGCCAGCAGCTCGTCTACGACAGGGGGCTTGTTTGGCAATCAGCCCCAGCATTTT	CASSSSTTGGLFGNQPQHF
TRBV10-3	TRBJ2-2	-	13	-	TGTGCCATCAGTGCGGGGTTTGCCGGGGAGCTGTTTTTT	CAISAGFAGELFF